These 30 T cell receptor beta chains came from one sample sequenced in a study of T cells after yellow fever vaccination. TCRdb passed the 5' RACE reads through MiXCR, listing each CDR3 protein once. Altogether 250,000 to 300,000 distinct CDR3 sequences are present, around 9.3% being singletons, with the ten largest covering about 3.7%. The input for sequencing was CD4+ T cells sorted from PBMCs, taken 5 days after the yellow fever booster vaccination. Receptors were obtained from a man aged 18 to 29 who received the YFV17D yellow fever vaccine.

The rearrangement links TRBV28 to TRBJ2-7, with a possible D match to TRBD2 (7 bases). Germline CDR1 is MDHEN and CDR2 is SYDVKM. Trimming took off 5 bases at V and 2 bases at J, with 13 bases between the two ends. This CDR3 has 14 amino acids. The CDR3 DNA follows: TGTGCCAGCAGTAAGGGCGGGGGCGCCTACGAGCAGTACGTC. This translates into CASSKGGGAYEQYV.

V usage is TRBV7-9 and J usage is TRBJ1-4, with D possibly being TRBD1 (5 bases). Trimming removed 2 bases from V and 4 bases from J, with 11 bases in between. The CDR3 spans 15 residues. Germline V gene lookup returns CDR1 SEHNR and CDR2 FQNEAQ (reference sequence). In nucleotides, the CDR3 is TGTGCCAGCAGCTTATCGCAGGGAATTAATGAAAAACTGTTTTTT. Amino acid sequence: CASSLSQGINEKLFF.

This clonotype has just a few counts. V gene TRBV7-9 combines with J gene TRBJ2-3; D is ambiguous. The CDR3 runs 14 residues. The V end was cut by 2 bases, the J end by 2 bases, with 8 bases between. The germline CDR1 and CDR2 sequences are SEHNR and FQNEAQ (reference sequence). The CDR3 nucleotides are TGTGCCAGCAGCTTAAAGGGTATCACAGATACGCAGTATTTT. This sequence encodes CASSLKGITDTQYF.

This clonotype was seen a few times. V and J are TRBV5-1 and TRBJ2-3; D possibly corresponds to TRBD2 (5 bases). Per the germline V gene, CDR1 is SGHRS and CDR2 is YFSETQ. Trimming pared 4 bases from V and 0 bases from J, leaving 9 bases between. The length of the CDR3 is 14 residues. This CDR3 reads CASSQWTSTDTQYF. DNA for the CDR3: TGCGCCAGCAGCCAATGGACTAGCACAGATACGCAGTATTTT.

This clonotype occurred many times. This chain uses TRBV5-1 with TRBJ2-3; D call uncertain. The CDR3 runs 13 residues. The germline V gene has CDR1 SGHRS and CDR2 YFSETQ. The V end was cut by 0 bases, the J end by 3 bases, with 5 bases between. This chain's CDR3 is CASSLDKTDTQYF. In DNA, the CDR3 is TGCGCCAGCAGCTTGGACAAGACAGATACGCAGTATTTT.

This chain uses TRBV2 with TRBJ2-5; tentative D call: TRBD2 (5 bases). The germline V gene has CDR1 SNHLY and CDR2 FYNNEI. The CDR3 runs 14 residues. The V end was cut by 5 bases, the J end by 0 bases, with 10 bases between. CDR3 sequence reads: CASSLRANQETQYF. CDR3 DNA sequence: TGTGCCAGCAGTCTGAGGGCCAACCAAGAGACCCAGTACTTC.

This clonotype was found many times. The genes are TRBV27 and TRBJ2-5, with 7 bases aligning to TRBD1. The CDR3 covers 13 residues. The germline CDR1 and CDR2 sequences are MNHEY and SMNVEV (reference sequence). V lost 6 bases and J lost 4; bases outside the gene matches: 5. Written as DNA, the CDR3 is TGTGCCAGCAGCAAACAGGGGTCAGAGACCCAGTACTTC. Its protein is CASSKQGSETQYF.

The chain combines TRBV19 with TRBJ2-4, with TRBD1 identical over 8 bases. The CDR3 contains 17 residues. The J segment lost 0 bases and the V segment lost 6 bases, leaving 10 bases of the junction unmatched. Germline CDR1 and CDR2: LNHDA and SQIVND (reference sequence). The CDR3 DNA reads TGTGCCAGTAGCCCGAGGGACAGGACTCTAGCCAAAAACATTCAGTACTTC. Protein product: CASSPRDRTLAKNIQYF.

This clonotype was seen a few times. V and J are TRBV5-1 and TRBJ1-1; tentative D call: TRBD1 (5 bases). CDR1 and CDR2 (germline): SGHRS, YFSETQ. The ends were cut back, 4 bases at V and 1 base at J, with 23 bases in the middle. CDR3 length equals 18 residues. The CDR3 protein is CASSPMVPSDGTNTEAFF. As DNA, the CDR3 is TGCGCCAGCAGCCCAATGGTACCTTCGGACGGGACGAACACTGAAGCTTTCTTT.

The sample holds a few counts of this clonotype. The rearrangement links TRBV5-1 to TRBJ2-3; 7 nucleotides line up with TRBD2. The germline CDR1 and CDR2 sequences are SGHRS and YFSETQ. The CDR3 loop spans 15 amino acids. Germline trimming cut 4 bases from V and 1 base from J; bases unmatched to any gene: 6. Here the CDR3 reads CASSGGTTGTDTQYF. The CDR3 DNA reads as TGCGCCAGCAGCGGAGGGACTACGGGCACAGATACGCAGTATTTT. Supplemented by reference TRBV5-1 and TRBJ2-3, the full variable domain reads KAGVTQTPRYLIKTRGQQVTLSCSPISGHRSVSWYQQTPGQGLQFLFEYFSETQRNKGNFPGRFSGRQFSNSRSEMNVSTLELGDSALYLCASSGGTTGTDTQYFGPGTRLTVL.

This clonotype occurred many times. This sequence joins TRBV9 and TRBJ2-5; 7 bases fit TRBD1. The trim removed 3 bases at V and 2 bases at J, leaving 1 base unmatched. Germline V gives CDR1 SGDLS, CDR2 YYNGEE. The CDR3 runs 13 residues. The CDR3 sequence is CASSGGQQETQYF. The CDR3 DNA is TGTGCCAGCAGCGGGGGACAGCAAGAGACCCAGTACTTC.

This clonotype has a handful of counts. V gene TRBV20-1 combines with J gene TRBJ2-7; no clear D gene. This CDR3 comprises 14 residues. V was pared by 1 base and J by 1 base, with 11 bases between. CDR1 and CDR2 from the germline V gene are DFQATT and SNEGSKA (reference sequence). The CDR3 nucleotides are TGCAGTGCTAGAGGATTAGGTGTGTCCTACGAGCAGTACTTC. As protein: CSARGLGVSYEQYF.

The chain employs TRBV7-6 and TRBJ1-4; TRBD1 aligns across 9 bases. Germline CDR1 is SGHVS and CDR2 is FNYEAQ. V trimming: 0 bases; J trimming: 7 bases; junction bases outside the gene matches: 0. There are 14 residues in the CDR3. The CDR3 loop is CASSLAGQGEKLFF. For the CDR3, the DNA is TGTGCCAGCAGCTTAGCGGGACAGGGTGAAAAACTGTTTTTT.

This clonotype was picked up a small number of times. The J gene is TRBJ2-1, the V gene TRBV2; D uncertain. Trimming stripped 8 bases from V and 8 bases from J, with 10 bases between. Germline V gene lookup returns CDR1 SNHLY and CDR2 FYNNEI. CDR3 size: 11 residues. The DNA of the CDR3 is TGTGCCAGCTCATACGCGGATGAGCAGTTCTTC. It translates to CASSYADEQFF.

This chain uses TRBV12-3 or TRBV12-4 with TRBJ1-1, with D possibly matching TRBD1 (6 bases). Trimming left V 5 bases short and J 1 base short, with 17 bases between. The CDR3 runs 16 residues. The CDR3 loop reads CASSPYQGRGNTEAFF. The CDR3 DNA follows: TGTGCCAGCAGTCCCTATCAGGGGAGAGGGAACACTGAAGCTTTCTTT.

This clonotype was detected only a few times. The gene calls are TRBV12-3 or TRBV12-4 and TRBJ2-3; D not certain. The V end was cut by 3 bases, the J end by 4 bases, with 5 bases between. The CDR3 has 12 amino acids. The CDR3 reads CASSFIPDTQYF. CDR3 DNA sequence: TGTGCCAGCAGTTTTATACCAGATACGCAGTATTTT.

The chain joins TRBV20-1 to TRBJ1-1; 8 nucleotides match TRBD1. CDR1 and CDR2 from the germline V gene are DFQATT and SNEGSKA (reference sequence). This CDR3 has 11 amino acids. This CDR3 reads CRSRQGTEAFF. CDR3 nucleotides: TGCAGAAGCCGACAGGGGACTGAAGCTTTCTTT.

This clonotype has a handful of counts. The chain carries TRBV7-2 and TRBJ2-4, with unresolved D. Trimming took 1 base from V and 2 from J, leaving 6 bases between them. The CDR3 covers 14 residues. The germline gives CDR1 SGHTA, CDR2 FQGNSA. CDR3 loop: CASSLGASKNIQYF. The DNA of the CDR3 is TGTGCCAGCAGCTTAGGGGCCTCCAAAAACATTCAGTACTTC.

This clonotype has at least ten counts. This chain uses TRBV5-4 with TRBJ2-3, with TRBD1 as a possible D gene (6 bases). The CDR3 runs 16 residues. Germline V CDR1 and CDR2: SGHNT, YYREEE (reference sequence). The V end was cut by 4 bases, the J end by 4 bases, with 19 bases between. Here the CDR3 reads CASSGLAQGLADTQYF. The CDR3 DNA reads as TGTGCCAGCAGCGGGCTGGCACAGGGTCTAGCAGATACGCAGTATTTT.

This clonotype was detected a few times. The chain carries TRBV5-6 and TRBJ1-4; weak D call: TRBD1 (5 bases). CDR3 length: 15 amino acids. Trimming pared 5 bases from V and 6 bases from J, leaving 17 bases between. From germline, CDR1 is SGHDT and CDR2 YYEEEE. Here the CDR3 reads CASSPGRVKHEKLFF. DNA for the CDR3: TGTGCCAGCAGTCCGGGACGGGTGAAGCATGAAAAACTGTTTTTT.

This clonotype was observed a handful of times. The chain carries TRBV20-1 and TRBJ2-7, with D tentatively TRBD1 or TRBD2 (5 bases each). V lost 5 bases and J lost 0, with 11 bases in between. The CDR3 totals 13 residues. Germline V CDR1 and CDR2: DFQATT, SNEGSKA (reference sequence). The CDR3 spells CSAWDGHSYEQYF. In nucleotides, the CDR3 is TGCAGTGCTTGGGACGGGCACTCCTACGAGCAGTACTTC.

The chain is built from TRBV28 and TRBJ1-4; D ambiguous. Germline values: CDR1 MDHEN, CDR2 SYDVKM. The ends were cut back, 4 bases at V and 5 bases at J, with 5 bases in the middle. The CDR3 length is 12 residues. CDR3: CASSWTNEKLFF. CDR3 DNA sequence: TGTGCCAGCAGTTGGACGAATGAAAAACTGTTTTTT. The whole variable domain, remainder taken from reference TRBV28 and TRBJ1-4, is DVKVTQSSRYLVKRTGEKVFLECVQDMDHENMFWYRQDPGLGLRLIYFSYDVKMKEKGDIPEGYSVSREKKERFSLILESASTNQTSMYLCASSWTNEKLFFGSGTQLSVL.

The chain is built from TRBV7-3 and TRBJ2-2; D is unclear. The V gene's germline CDR1 is SGHTA and CDR2 FQGTGA. The CDR3 totals 14 residues. The V gene lost 6 bases and the J gene lost 7 bases, with 15 bases spanning the gap. Here the CDR3 reads CASRVTGRNGELFF. The CDR3 region has the DNA TGTGCCAGCAGGGTAACGGGTCGTAACGGGGAGCTGTTTTTT.

The rearrangement links TRBV29-1 to TRBJ1-1; 7 bases are shared with TRBD1. Germline V gene data show CDR1 as SQVTM and CDR2 as ANQGSEA. This CDR3 has 13 residues. Losses at the gene ends were 7 bases for V and 0 bases for J; bases not matched to a gene: 5. The DNA for the CDR3 is TGCAGCGCGGGACAGCGTTTGAACACTGAAGCTTTCTTT. Encoded protein: CSAGQRLNTEAFF.

The genes are TRBV4-2 and TRBJ2-3, with D perhaps matching TRBD1 (6 bases). V lost 1 base and J lost 1, with 12 bases in between. Germline CDR1 LGHNA, CDR2 YNFKEQ. The CDR3 is made up of 16 amino acids. CDR3 sequence (DNA): TGTGCCAGCAGCCAAGGGGACATCTACCGCACAGATACGCAGTATTTT. Amino acid sequence: CASSQGDIYRTDTQYF.

The rearrangement joins TRBV6-5 to TRBJ2-5; 10 bases agree with TRBD1. The germline gives CDR1 MNHEY, CDR2 SVGAGI. Trimming took 6 bases from V and 5 from J; bases not matched to a gene: 9. CDR3 length: 15 residues. In DNA, the CDR3 is TGTGCCAGCAGGCGACAGGGGGCTGATGGGGAGACCCAGTACTTC. This encodes CASRRQGADGETQYF.

This clonotype has a handful of counts. The chain recombines TRBV30 with TRBJ1-2; D perhaps matches TRBD1 (6 bases). The CDR3 runs 13 residues. Trimming took off 0 bases at V and 7 bases at J, with 12 bases between the two ends. From germline, CDR1 is GTSNPN and CDR2 SVGIG (reference sequence). The CDR3, as DNA: TGTGCCTGGAGTGTGGTTTTAGGGGGTGGCTACACCTTC. It is translated as CAWSVVLGGGYTF.

As for this clonotype: A single base separates this from a much larger clone, so it may be a read error. The genes are TRBV4-2 and TRBJ2-2; D tentatively fits TRBD1 or TRBD2 (5 bases each). There are 15 residues in the CDR3. Trimming took 6 bases from V and 3 from J, leaving 14 bases between them. Germline V gene data show CDR1 as LGHNA and CDR2 as YNFKEQ. The CDR3 region is CASRLGEQHTGELFF. DNA for the CDR3: TGTGCCAGCAGACTGGGGGAACAGCACACCGGGGAGCTGTTTTTT.

This clonotype was seen a handful of times. The chain carries TRBV4-3 and TRBJ2-2; D is ambiguous. The CDR3 contains 17 residues. Germline CDR1 LGHNA, CDR2 YSLEER. The V and J ends lost 0 bases and 0 bases respectively, with 11 bases between them. CDR3 DNA: TGCGCCAGCAGCCAAGATCTACTAAACGCGAACACCGGGGAGCTGTTTTTT. It specifies CASSQDLLNANTGELFF.

In its sample, this clonotype was seen a few times. The chain is built from TRBV19 and TRBJ2-5; TRBD1 matches at 9 bases. V lost 7 bases to trimming and J lost 5 bases; unmatched junction nucleotides: 5. This CDR3 contains 13 residues. Germline-derived CDR1 and CDR2 are LNHDA and SQIVND (reference sequence). The CDR3: CASNNRGLETQYF. The CDR3 DNA reads as TGTGCCAGTAACAACAGGGGGCTTGAGACCCAGTACTTC.